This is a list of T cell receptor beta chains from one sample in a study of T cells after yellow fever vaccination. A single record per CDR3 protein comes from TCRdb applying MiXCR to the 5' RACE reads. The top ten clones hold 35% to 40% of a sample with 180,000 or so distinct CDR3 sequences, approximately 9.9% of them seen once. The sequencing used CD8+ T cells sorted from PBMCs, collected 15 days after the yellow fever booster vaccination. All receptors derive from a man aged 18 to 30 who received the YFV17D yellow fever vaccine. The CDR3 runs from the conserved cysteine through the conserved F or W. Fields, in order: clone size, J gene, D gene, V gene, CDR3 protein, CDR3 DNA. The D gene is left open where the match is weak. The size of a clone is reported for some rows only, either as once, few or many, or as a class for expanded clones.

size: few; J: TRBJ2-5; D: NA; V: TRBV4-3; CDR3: CASSQDIGRTGEETQYF; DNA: TGCGCCAGCAGCCAAGATATAGGGAGAACCGGGGAAGAGACCCAGTACTTC
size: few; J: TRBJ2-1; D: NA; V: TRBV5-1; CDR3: CASSLARGPSSYNEQFF; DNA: TGCGCCAGCAGCTTGGCCCGGGGGCCGAGCTCCTACAATGAGCAGTTCTTC
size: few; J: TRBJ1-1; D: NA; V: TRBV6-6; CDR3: CASSYLGTDEAFF; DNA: TGTGCCAGCAGTTACCTGGGGACGGATGAAGCTTTCTTT
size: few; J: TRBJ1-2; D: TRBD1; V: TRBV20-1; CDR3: CSARDLTGEGNYGYTF; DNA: TGCAGTGCTAGAGACCTGACAGGGGAGGGTAACTATGGCTACACCTTC
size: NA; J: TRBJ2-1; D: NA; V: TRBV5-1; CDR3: CASSLVYPRGEQFF; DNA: TGCGCCAGCAGCTTGGTTTACCCGAGGGGTGAGCAGTTCTTC
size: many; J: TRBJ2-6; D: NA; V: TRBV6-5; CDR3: CASSSSGANVLTF; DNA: TGTGCCAGCAGTAGCTCTGGGGCCAACGTCCTGACTTTC
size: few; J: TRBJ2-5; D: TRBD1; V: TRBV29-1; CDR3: CSVDRDRGFEETQYF; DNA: TGCAGCGTTGATAGAGACAGGGGTTTTGAAGAGACCCAGTACTTC
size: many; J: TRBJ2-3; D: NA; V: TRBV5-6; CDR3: CASSFTFVGPTVGDTQYF; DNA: TGTGCCAGCAGCTTTACGTTCGTAGGGCCAACGGTGGGAGATACGCAGTATTTT
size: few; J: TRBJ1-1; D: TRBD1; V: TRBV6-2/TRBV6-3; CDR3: CASKYIRDRQTLNTEAFF; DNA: TGTGCCAGCAAATATATCCGGGACAGGCAAACCCTCAACACTGAAGCTTTCTTT
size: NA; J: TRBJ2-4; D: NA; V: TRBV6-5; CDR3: CASTPPSLDIQYF; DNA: TGTGCCAGCACCCCTCCCTCGCTGGACATTCAGTACTTC
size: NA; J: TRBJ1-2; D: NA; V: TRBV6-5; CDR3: CASSYSVGYYGYTF; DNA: TGTGCCAGCAGTTACTCGGTAGGGTACTATGGCTACACCTTC
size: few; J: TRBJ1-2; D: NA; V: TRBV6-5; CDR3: CASSYGTNYGYTF; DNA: TGTGCCAGCAGTTACGGGACTAACTATGGCTACACCTTC
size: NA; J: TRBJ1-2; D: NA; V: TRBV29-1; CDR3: CSVEKIRTDYGYTF; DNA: TGCAGCGTTGAAAAGATCCGGACAGACTATGGCTACACCTTC
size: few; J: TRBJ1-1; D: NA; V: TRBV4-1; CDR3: CASSQGPLDTEAFF; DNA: TGCGCCAGCAGCCAAGGCCCCCTCGACACTGAAGCTTTCTTT
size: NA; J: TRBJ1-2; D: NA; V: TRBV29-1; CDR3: CSVVSAGSNLKGYTF; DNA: TGCAGCGTTGTATCGGCAGGCTCGAATCTGAAAGGCTACACCTTC
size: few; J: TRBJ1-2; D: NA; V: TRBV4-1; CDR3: CASSPHPESFYGYTF; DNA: TGCGCCAGCAGCCCCCACCCCGAGTCTTTCTATGGCTACACCTTC
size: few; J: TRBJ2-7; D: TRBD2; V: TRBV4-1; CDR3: CASSQVLSSGVYEQYF; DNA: TGCGCCAGCAGCCAAGTTCTAAGTAGCGGGGTTTACGAGCAGTACTTC
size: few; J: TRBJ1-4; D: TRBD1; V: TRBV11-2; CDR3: CASSPGTVTNEKLFF; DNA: TGTGCCAGCAGCCCTGGGACAGTAACTAATGAAAAACTGTTTTTT
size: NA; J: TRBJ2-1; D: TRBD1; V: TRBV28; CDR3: CASRTDRGHDEQFF; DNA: TGTGCCAGCCGTACCGACAGGGGGCACGATGAGCAGTTCTTC
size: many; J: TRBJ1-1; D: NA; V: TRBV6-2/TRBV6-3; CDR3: CASSGGLMGTEAFF; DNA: TGTGCCAGCAGTGGAGGCCTGATGGGAACTGAAGCTTTCTTT
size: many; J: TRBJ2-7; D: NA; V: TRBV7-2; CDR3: CASSLKATSHEQYF; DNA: TGTGCCAGCAGCTTAAAGGCGACGAGCCACGAGCAGTACTTC
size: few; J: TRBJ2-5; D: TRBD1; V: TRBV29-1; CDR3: CSVEGTGQETQYF; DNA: TGCAGCGTTGAAGGGACAGGACAAGAGACCCAGTACTTC
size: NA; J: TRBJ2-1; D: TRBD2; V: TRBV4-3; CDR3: CASSQDASGGALNEQFF; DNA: TGCGCCAGCAGCCAAGACGCTAGCGGGGGGGCTCTCAATGAGCAGTTCTTC
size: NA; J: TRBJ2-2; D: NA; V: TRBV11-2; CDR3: CASSQRPSSPGELFF; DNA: TGTGCCAGCAGCCAAAGACCTTCGTCTCCCGGGGAGCTGTTTTTT
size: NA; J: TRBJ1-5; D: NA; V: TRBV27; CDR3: CASSLSGQLYNQPQHF; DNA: TGTGCCAGCAGTTTATCTGGCCAGCTGTACAATCAGCCCCAGCATTTT
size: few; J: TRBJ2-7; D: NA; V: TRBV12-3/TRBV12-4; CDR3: CASTLNGVPIHEQYF; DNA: TGTGCCAGCACCCTCAATGGGGTACCTATACACGAGCAGTACTTC
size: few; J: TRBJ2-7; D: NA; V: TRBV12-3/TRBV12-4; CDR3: CASSLAYYEQYF; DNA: TGTGCCAGCAGTTTGGCCTACTACGAGCAGTACTTC
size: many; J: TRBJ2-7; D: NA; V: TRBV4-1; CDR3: CASSQEGLSSYEQYF; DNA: TGCGCCAGCAGCCAAGAGGGCTTGAGCTCCTACGAGCAGTACTTC
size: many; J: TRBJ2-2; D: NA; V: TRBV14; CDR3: CASSQGLGLSGELFF; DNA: TGTGCCAGCAGCCAAGGTCTAGGGTTGTCGGGGGAGCTGTTTTTT
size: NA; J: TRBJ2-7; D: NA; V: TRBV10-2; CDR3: CASKSPGGIYEQYF; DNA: TGCGCCAGCAAGTCCCCCGGGGGCATCTACGAGCAGTACTTC
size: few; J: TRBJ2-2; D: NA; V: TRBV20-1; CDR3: CSARDWGFGVGTGELFF; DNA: TGCAGTGCTAGAGATTGGGGTTTTGGTGTCGGCACCGGGGAGCTGTTTTTT
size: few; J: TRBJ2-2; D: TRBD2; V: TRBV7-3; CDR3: CASSSLAGANTGELFF; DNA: TGTGCCAGCAGCTCACTAGCGGGGGCGAACACCGGGGAGCTGTTTTTT
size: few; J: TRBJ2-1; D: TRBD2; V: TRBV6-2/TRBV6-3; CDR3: CASKRDGHYNEQFF; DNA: TGTGCCAGCAAGCGGGACGGCCACTACAATGAGCAGTTCTTC